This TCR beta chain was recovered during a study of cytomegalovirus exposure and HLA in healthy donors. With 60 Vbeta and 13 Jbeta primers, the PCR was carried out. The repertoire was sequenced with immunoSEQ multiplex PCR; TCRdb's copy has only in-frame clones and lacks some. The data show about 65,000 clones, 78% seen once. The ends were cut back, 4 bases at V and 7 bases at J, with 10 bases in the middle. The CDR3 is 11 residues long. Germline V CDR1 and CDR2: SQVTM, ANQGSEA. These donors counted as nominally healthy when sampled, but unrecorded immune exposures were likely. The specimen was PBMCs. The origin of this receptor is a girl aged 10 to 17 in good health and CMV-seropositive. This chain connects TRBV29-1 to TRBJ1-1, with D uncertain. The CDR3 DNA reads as TGCAGCGTTGTGCCAGATAATGAAGCTTTCTTT. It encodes CSVVPDNEAFF.